The sequence of this TCR beta chain was determined in a study of blood T cell repertoires in COVID-19. Study overall: Specimens from acute and convalescent COVID-19 originated in the United States, Italy and Spain. T cells, B-cell-depleted T cells, or PBMCs provided the cDNA or gDNA that served as material.

This clone was seen a single time. Authors' processing steps: Reference gene primer amplification in the assay estimated nucleated cell counts. The method was immunoSEQ multiplex PCR; TCRdb's version includes in-frame clones alone and lacks a portion of them. The V and J calls and clone size come from that table; D and trimming were worked out from the DNA. The top ten clones hold about 3% of a sample with some 160,000 clones, 70% to 90% of them seen once. Trimming at V came to 4 bases and at J to 7 bases, leaving 11 bases not matched to a gene. In germline, CDR1 is SGHNT, CDR2 YYREEE (reference sequence). This CDR3 has 14 residues.

The sequenced sample consisted of peripheral blood. This sequence was found in a man aged 55 to 69 with acute or convalescent COVID-19. V gene TRBV5-4 combines with J gene TRBJ2-7, with 7 positions matching TRBD1. CDR3 in amino acids: CASSQMTGSVEQYF. The CDR3 nucleotides read TGTGCCAGCAGCCAAATGACAGGGTCAGTGGAGCAGTACTTC.